Following are 29 T cell receptor beta chains from one sample sequenced in a study of T cell repertoires in cytomegalovirus infection. TCRdb processed the reads anew with MiXCR; each CDR3 protein has one entry. The sample carries approximately 130,000 distinct CDR3 sequences, about 24% recorded once. Their recognized antigens are unknown. Sequenced material: PBMCs, sequenced either directly or after in vitro stimulation (not recorded which). The receptors stem from a human donor in good health (CMV status not recorded). Some clones in this sample may be carry-over from other donors' samples.

The chain employs TRBV18 and TRBJ2-5; TRBD2 matches at 7 bases. The germline V gene encodes CDR1 KGHSH and CDR2 LQKENI. The V and J ends lost 3 bases and 4 bases, in that order; junction bases with no gene match: 5. This CDR3 comprises 14 residues. CDR3: CASSPRERGETQYF. The DNA for the CDR3 is TGTGCCAGCTCACCTCGGGAGCGGGGAGAGACCCAGTACTTC. Filled out from reference TRBV18 and TRBJ2-5, the complete variable domain reads NAGVMQNPRHLVRRRGQEARLRCSPMKGHSHVYWYRQLPEEGLKFMVYLQKENIIDESGMPKERFSAEFPKEGPSILRIQQVVRGDSAAYFCASSPRERGETQYFGPGTRLLVL.

The chain has TRBV24-1 and TRBJ2-1, with TRBD2 matching 8 bases. The CDR3 runs 20 residues. Germline CDR1 and CDR2: KGHDR and SFDVKD. V gave up 5 bases and J gave up 9 bases; unmatched junction bases: 26. The CDR3 sequence: CATSARGLRTLAGPFGEQFF. The DNA of the CDR3 is TGTGCCACCAGTGCCCGGGGGCTCCGGACCCTAGCGGGCCCCTTTGGTGAGCAGTTCTTC.

In its sample, this clonotype was seen a few times. The chain recombines TRBV7-6 with TRBJ1-1; TRBD1 might be the D (5 bases). This CDR3 has 14 amino acids. Per the germline V gene, CDR1 is SGHVS and CDR2 is FNYEAQ. V dropped 0 bases and J dropped 7 bases, with 12 bases sitting between them. The CDR3 is CASSLAPGYGEAFF. In DNA, the CDR3 is TGTGCCAGCAGCTTAGCGCCAGGGTACGGTGAAGCTTTCTTT.

This clonotype was seen ten or more times. The V call is TRBV5-4, the J call TRBJ2-1; TRBD2 is a possible D gene (6 bases). This CDR3 region has 15 residues. The germline V gene has CDR1 SGHNT and CDR2 YYREEE (reference sequence). V was shortened by 2 bases and J by 9 bases, with 18 bases between the two germline ends. The CDR3 DNA reads TGTGCCAGCAGCTTAGGGGACGGGAGAGAGGTTGAGCAGTTCTTC. The encoded protein is CASSLGDGREVEQFF.

This chain joins TRBV28 and TRBJ2-5, with D tentatively TRBD2 (6 bases). Germline CDR1 is MDHEN and CDR2 is SYDVKM. V was pared by 2 bases and J by 2 bases, with 18 bases between. This CDR3 contains 17 residues. The CDR3 spells CASSLGLDAGRQETQYF. The CDR3 region has the DNA TGTGCCAGCAGTTTAGGTCTGGACGCGGGACGACAAGAGACCCAGTACTTC.

Only a few counts were recorded for this clonotype. The chain is built from TRBV30 and TRBJ1-4; perhaps TRBD1 as D (5 bases). There are 12 residues in the CDR3. Germline CDR1 and CDR2: GTSNPN and SVGIG (reference sequence). Trimming shortened V by 3 bases and J by 8 bases, and 10 bases separated the two germline ends. Here the CDR3 DNA reads TGTGCCTGGAGCCGGGGCCCCGAAAAACTGTTTTTT. This encodes CAWSRGPEKLFF.

The chain links TRBV10-3 to TRBJ2-5, with 12 positions matching TRBD1. Germline CDR1 and CDR2: ENHRY and SYGVKD. The CDR3 has 14 residues. The V segment lost 11 bases and the J segment 4 bases; nucleotides outside the gene matches: 8. CDR3 loop: CAARGGQGAETQYF. CDR3 in DNA: TGTGCCGCCCGTGGGGGACAGGGGGCAGAGACCCAGTACTTC.

V is TRBV28 and J is TRBJ2-5; the match to TRBD1 covers 11 bases. Germline trimming cut 5 bases from V and 3 bases from J; bases unmatched to any gene: 8. The germline CDR1 and CDR2 sequences are MDHEN and SYDVKM. This CDR3 contains 16 residues. The CDR3 loop is CASSHSGTGGKETQYF. The CDR3 DNA follows: TGTGCCAGCAGTCACTCCGGGACAGGGGGGAAAGAGACCCAGTACTTC. Looking up the rest from reference TRBV28 and TRBJ2-5 gives the full variable domain: DVKVTQSSRYLVKRTGEKVFLECVQDMDHENMFWYRQDPGLGLRLIYFSYDVKMKEKGDIPEGYSVSREKKERFSLILESASTNQTSMYLCASSHSGTGGKETQYFGPGTRLLVL.

The table lists this clonotype with many counts. V gene TRBV6-2 or TRBV6-3 combines with J gene TRBJ2-4; 8 nucleotides align to TRBD1. The junction had 8 bases not matched to a gene; V was cut back by 7 bases and J by 9 bases. The CDR3 runs 13 residues. Germline assignment: CDR1 MNHEY and CDR2 SVGEGT. CDR3 DNA sequence: TGTGCCAGCAACGAGACAGGGGATGGCATTCAGTACTTC. Translated: CASNETGDGIQYF.

This clonotype was seen at least ten times. This rearrangement joins TRBV6-6 to TRBJ1-1; D unresolved. CDR1 is MNHNY and CDR2 is SVGAGI in the germline V gene (reference sequence). The CDR3 loop spans 15 amino acids. Deletions cut 5 bases from V and 1 base from J, with 14 bases between. This chain's CDR3 is CASSPYDGSNTEAFF. CDR3 nucleotide sequence: TGTGCCAGCAGTCCTTATGACGGCTCGAACACTGAAGCTTTCTTT.

A few counts support this clonotype. The chain recombines TRBV24-1 with TRBJ2-1; 9 bases map to TRBD2. This CDR3 has 16 residues. The germline V gene has CDR1 KGHDR and CDR2 SFDVKD. Trimming took 10 bases from V and 6 from J; bases not matched to a gene: 15. CDR3 in amino acids: CATKSSGTSLSNEQFF. The DNA for the CDR3 is TGTGCCACGAAAAGTAGCGGGACTAGCCTCTCCAATGAGCAGTTCTTC.

This chain joins TRBV6-5 and TRBJ2-1; D might be TRBD2 (5 bases). Germline lookup yields CDR1 MNHEY and CDR2 SVGAGI. Between the trimmed V and J ends, which lost 5 bases and 10 bases, there was a span of 15 bases. The CDR3 length is 13 residues. CDR3 nucleotide sequence: TGTGCCAGCAGTGGCCTAATGAGGGCCGAGCAGTTCTTC. The encoded protein is CASSGLMRAEQFF.

The rearrangement joins TRBV12-3 or TRBV12-4 to TRBJ2-5; TRBD1 matches 7 bases. This CDR3 has 15 residues. The junction had 10 bases not matched to a gene; V was cut back by 4 bases and J by 5 bases. CDR3 bases: TGTGCCAGCAGTTGGGACAGCCTCAGAGGGGAGACCCAGTACTTC. Translating it yields CASSWDSLRGETQYF.

V gene TRBV19 combines with J gene TRBJ1-3; weak D call: TRBD1 (5 bases). CDR1 is LNHDA, CDR2 SQIVND, per germline (reference sequence). The CDR3 runs 17 residues. Trimming left V 4 bases short and J 0 bases short, with 16 bases between. In nucleotides, the CDR3 is TGTGCCAGTAGTAACAGGAGTTGGGGGTCCTCTGGAAACACCATATATTTT. It is translated as CASSNRSWGSSGNTIYF.

This clonotype has just a few counts. This chain connects TRBV6-2 or TRBV6-3 to TRBJ2-6, with no clear D. Germline V CDR1 and CDR2: MNHEY, SVGEGT. The V end lost 10 bases, the J end lost 0 bases, and 7 bases lay between the germline ends. This CDR3 spans 13 amino acids. In nucleotides, the CDR3 is TGTGCCACCGGGTTCTCTGGGGCCAACGTCCTGACTTTC. It translates to CATGFSGANVLTF.

This clonotype has just a few counts. The rearrangement joins TRBV30 to TRBJ2-7; 10 nucleotides agree with TRBD1. Trimming cost V 5 bases and J 4 bases; bases outside gene matches: 5. This CDR3 region has 13 residues. CDR1 and CDR2 from the germline V gene are GTSNPN and SVGIG (reference sequence). CDR3 in amino acids: CAWPGQGPYEQYV. DNA of the CDR3: TGTGCCTGGCCGGGACAGGGGCCATACGAGCAGTACGTC.

This chain connects TRBV7-9 to TRBJ1-1, with no clear D. Germline CDR1 and CDR2: SEHNR and FQNEAQ (reference sequence). V was cut by 4 bases and J by 0 bases, with 21 bases left in between. This CDR3 spans 18 amino acids. Written as DNA, the CDR3 is TGTGCCAGCAGCTCAATTTTTAACAGAAGGAGTTTGAACACTGAAGCTTTCTTT. Translation: CASSSIFNRRSLNTEAFF.

The chain recombines TRBV19 with TRBJ1-1; D is uncertain. CDR3 length: 11 residues. Germline values: CDR1 LNHDA, CDR2 SQIVND (reference sequence). With 9 bases removed from V and 5 bases from J, the gap between germline ends came to 10 bases. In DNA form, the CDR3 reads TGTGCCAGCATGGAAGCAACTGAAGCTTTCTTT. Amino acids: CASMEATEAFF.

This clonotype was seen repeatedly, ten times or more. The rearrangement uses TRBV6-5 and TRBJ1-1, with D hard to call. This CDR3 contains 15 residues. V lost 0 bases and J lost 0, with 8 bases in between. Germline CDR1 and CDR2: MNHEY and SVGAGI. CDR3 in DNA: TGTGCCAGCAGTTACTCGACAACCATGAACACTGAAGCTTTCTTT. Residues: CASSYSTTMNTEAFF.

This chain links TRBV5-4 with TRBJ2-3; 9 bases match TRBD2. The V gene end was trimmed by 0 bases and the J gene end by 1 base; junction bases not matched to a gene: 3. The CDR3 sequence is 16 residues long. Germline V lookup: CDR1 SGHNT, CDR2 YYREEE (reference sequence). CDR3 sequence (DNA): TGTGCCAGCAGCTTGGGGTGGACTAGCGGCACAGATACGCAGTATTTT. This gives the protein CASSLGWTSGTDTQYF.

Regarding this clonotype: This may stem from a read error, because a much larger clone lies one nucleotide away. The missing conserved phenylalanine or tryptophan at the end of this CDR3 makes a read error likely. The chain employs TRBV7-2 and TRBJ1-2, with 8 bases aligning to TRBD1. This CDR3 has 13 amino acids. J was trimmed by 7 bases and V by 4 bases; bases with no gene match: 5. Germline V gene data show CDR1 as SGHTA and CDR2 as FQGNSA. The CDR3 DNA is TGTGCCAGCAGCTCTACAGGGGGGGGTGGCTACACCTCC. Translation gives CASSSTGGGGYTS.

This clonotype showed up just a few times. This rearrangement joins TRBV4-1 to TRBJ2-3; 12 nucleotides line up with TRBD2. The CDR3 is 16 residues long. Germline V gene data show CDR1 as MGHRA and CDR2 as YSYEKL. V trimming: 0 bases; J trimming: 5 bases; junction bases outside the gene matches: 3. The CDR3 protein is CASSQETSGSGDTQYF. The CDR3 DNA reads TGCGCCAGCAGCCAAGAGACTAGCGGGAGTGGAGATACGCAGTATTTT.

This clonotype was seen a few times. The chain couples TRBV5-4 to TRBJ2-7; D call uncertain. In germline, CDR1 is SGHNT, CDR2 YYREEE (reference sequence). V lost 3 bases to trimming and J lost 7 bases, with 17 bases between them. The CDR3 spans 14 residues. The CDR3 coding sequence is TGTGCCAGCAGCTCGAGAAAAGACGGCTGGGAGCAGTACTTC. Its protein is CASSSRKDGWEQYF. The full variable domain, completed using reference TRBV5-4 and TRBJ2-7, is ETGVTQSPTHLIKTRGQQVTLRCSSQSGHNTVSWYQQALGQGPQFIFQYYREEENGRGNFPPRFSGLQFPNYSSELNVNALELDDSALYLCASSSRKDGWEQYFGPGTRLTVT.

This clonotype was recorded a few times. J is TRBJ2-2 and V is TRBV6-2 or TRBV6-3, with 12 bases fitting TRBD2. Germline loops: CDR1 MNHEY, CDR2 SVGEGT. The junction had 10 bases not matched to a gene; V was cut back by 4 bases and J by 1 base. The CDR3 sequence is 19 residues long. CDR3 bases: TGTGCCAGCAGTTCACCGGGACTAGCGGGCCTATTGAACACCGGGGAGCTGTTTTTT. Its protein is CASSSPGLAGLLNTGELFF.

The J gene is TRBJ2-5, the V gene TRBV3-1, with no clear D. Germline CDR1 LGHDT, CDR2 YNNKEL (reference sequence). The ends were cut back, 0 bases at V and 6 bases at J, with 8 bases in the middle. This CDR3 region has 13 residues. CDR3 DNA sequence: TGTGCCAGCAGCCAAGAGTCTTGGAAGACCCAGTACTTC. Its protein is CASSQESWKTQYF.

In its sample, this clonotype was seen many times. This chain joins TRBV7-2 and TRBJ1-1; D remains ambiguous. CDR3 length: 14 residues. Trimming removed 3 bases from V and 1 base from J, with 9 bases in between. From germline, CDR1 is SGHTA and CDR2 FQGNSA. The CDR3 protein is CASSFSGENTEAFF. The CDR3 nucleotides read TGTGCCAGCAGCTTTAGTGGGGAGAACACTGAAGCTTTCTTT.

This clonotype was counted at least ten times. This chain links TRBV6-5 with TRBJ2-7; 8 bases agree with TRBD2. Germline lookup yields CDR1 MNHEY and CDR2 SVGAGI. The CDR3 is 15 amino acids. Trimming took 6 bases from V and 2 from J; bases not matched to a gene: 9. The CDR3 reads CASSRSGTSTYEQYF. CDR3 nucleotide sequence: TGTGCCAGCAGCAGATCCGGGACTAGTACCTACGAGCAGTACTTC.

This chain joins TRBV10-3 and TRBJ2-1; 10 positions agree with TRBD2. CDR1 and CDR2 from the germline V gene are ENHRY and SYGVKD. Trimming removed 2 bases from V and 7 bases from J; junction bases left unmatched: 5. The length of the CDR3 is 15 residues. CDR3 in amino acids: CAISEPSGRMNEQFF. Written as DNA, the CDR3 is TGTGCCATCAGTGAGCCTAGCGGGAGAATGAATGAGCAGTTCTTC.

The chain employs TRBV6-1 and TRBJ2-7; 7 nucleotides line up with TRBD2. V was pared by 5 bases and J by 7 bases, with 8 bases of the junction left unmatched. Germline lookup yields CDR1 MNHNS and CDR2 SASEGT. The CDR3 loop spans 13 amino acids. This chain's CDR3 is CASSPSPGLEQYV. CDR3 DNA: TGTGCCAGCAGTCCTAGCCCGGGACTAGAGCAGTACGTC.